These 11 T cell receptor beta chains were all obtained from the same sample, sequenced in a study of Tregs in tolerant kidney transplant recipients. Method: immunoSEQ multiplex PCR; TCRdb's copy keeps in-frame clones and lacks some. The sample includes tens of thousands of clones, around nine tenths seen only once; the top ten take 4.5% to 5%. Source material: CD8+ T cells from blood. These receptors were taken from a human donor in good health.

The chain employs TRBV29-1 and TRBJ1-1; no definite D call. V was pared by 7 bases and J by 10 bases, with 13 bases between. Germline CDR1 and CDR2: SQVTM and ANQGSEA. The CDR3 is made up of 10 amino acids. The CDR3: CSAEASGAFF. DNA for the CDR3: TGCAGCGCTGAGGCCTCAGGAGCTTTCTTT.

There are a few counts of this clone. This sequence joins TRBV27 and TRBJ1-2; D remains unclear. In germline, CDR1 is MNHEY, CDR2 SMNVEV (reference sequence). The CDR3 consists of 11 residues. V gave up 10 bases and J gave up 2 bases, with 8 bases separating them. CDR3 sequence reads: CAIRGNYGYTF. CDR3 coding DNA: TGTGCCATCCGCGGGAACTATGGCTACACCTTC.

A few counts support this clone. V gene TRBV19 combines with J gene TRBJ1-5; D is ambiguous. CDR3 length: 13 amino acids. With 1 base removed from V and 10 bases from J, the gap between germline ends came to 11 bases. The V gene's germline CDR1 is LNHDA and CDR2 SQIVND (reference sequence). Written as DNA, the CDR3 is TGTGCCAGTAGTATAGGCGCGGCTCGCCCCCAGCATTTT. This translates into CASSIGAARPQHF.

The chain combines TRBV15 with TRBJ2-2, with 10 bases that match TRBD2. The CDR3 sequence is 19 residues long. V was pared by 8 bases and J by 4 bases, with 19 bases of the junction left unmatched. Germline-derived CDR1 and CDR2 are LNHNV and YYDKDF (reference sequence). The CDR3 loop reads CATDAGRSGGALITGELFF. CDR3 bases: TGTGCCACCGACGCAGGTCGGAGCGGGGGGGCCTTGATCACCGGGGAGCTGTTTTTT.

The J gene is TRBJ1-1, the V gene TRBV6-4; TRBD1 matches 9 bases. V was clipped by 0 bases and J by 4 bases; unmatched bases: 3. The germline gives CDR1 MRHNA, CDR2 SNTAGT. This CDR3 spans 15 amino acids. CDR3 nucleotide sequence: TGTGCCAGCAGTGACTCTACAGGGGGCGGCACTGAAGCTTTCTTT. As protein: CASSDSTGGGTEAFF.

This sequence joins TRBV9 and TRBJ1-2; 8 bases are shared with TRBD1. This CDR3 has 15 residues. Germline CDR1 reads SGDLS; CDR2 reads YYNGEE. V gave up 4 bases and J gave up 7 bases; unmatched junction bases: 12. The CDR3 DNA sequence: TGTGCCAGCAGCCCAAGAAACACAGGGGGAGTTGGCTACACCTTC. Translation: CASSPRNTGGVGYTF.

This clone was picked up a small number of times. J is TRBJ2-7 and V is TRBV10-1; D possibly corresponds to TRBD2 (5 bases). Looked up from germline, CDR1 is WNHNN and CDR2 is SYGVQD (reference sequence). V was clipped by 4 bases and J by 7 bases, with 14 bases between them. This CDR3 contains 13 residues. Here the CDR3 reads CASSVHPSGEQYF. For the CDR3, the DNA is TGCGCCAGCAGTGTACATCCCTCGGGAGAGCAGTACTTC.

The CDR3 is CTSSQGTSGCTDTQYF. The CDR3 coding sequence is TGCACCAGCAGCCAAGGGACTAGCGGATGCACAGATACGCAGTATTTT. V and J are TRBV1 and TRBJ2-3; the table assigns TRBD2, which was not confirmed against the DNA. TRBV1 is an annotated pseudogene. The CDR3 is 16 amino acids.

A note on this clone: Other DNA variants within this sample encode the same CDR3. This chain links TRBV6-5 with TRBJ1-2, with D perhaps TRBD1 (6 bases). Trimming removed 2 bases from V and 2 bases from J, with 9 bases in between. The CDR3 covers 14 residues. Looked up from germline, CDR1 is MNHEY and CDR2 is SVGAGI. The CDR3 DNA reads TGTGCCAGCAGTTACCTGGACAGCAACTATGGCTACACCTTC. This gives the protein CASSYLDSNYGYTF.

This chain uses TRBV30 with TRBJ2-1; 12 bases agree with TRBD2. The germline V gene encodes CDR1 GTSNPN and CDR2 SVGIG (reference sequence). This CDR3 comprises 19 residues. Trimming removed 1 base from V and 9 bases from J; junction bases left unmatched: 19. CDR3 nucleotide sequence: TGTGCCTGGAGTGCCTTCTGGCTAGCGGGAGGGGAGCTGGGGGGTGAGCAGTTCTTC. Translation gives CAWSAFWLAGGELGGEQFF.

J is TRBJ1-3 and V is TRBV7-8; D may be TRBD1 (6 bases). This CDR3 has 17 residues. Germline V gene sequence: CDR1 SGHVS, CDR2 FQNEAQ. Trimming removed 6 bases from V and 0 bases from J, with 18 bases in between. As DNA, the CDR3 is TGTGCCAGCAGTCGACTTGTACAGGGCCTCTCTGGAAACACCATATATTTT. It encodes CASSRLVQGLSGNTIYF.